The clone carrying this T cell receptor beta chain showed up just a few times. Produced via immunoSEQ multiplex PCR; TCRdb's table is partial and in-frame only. The table shows roughly 150,000 clones, with roughly 80% occurring only once. This CDR3 is 15 amino acids long. Trimming removed 3 bases from V and 3 bases from J, with 13 bases in between. Germline CDR1 is LNHDA and CDR2 is SQIVND (reference sequence). These data originate in a study of blood T cell repertoires in COVID-19. This clonotype originated in a man between 70 and 80 years old with acute or convalescent COVID-19. The chain recombines TRBV19 with TRBJ2-3, with TRBD2 as a possible D gene (6 bases). Sample: peripheral blood. The CDR3: CASSITGVVTDTQYF. The CDR3 coding sequence is TGTGCCAGTAGTATCACGGGAGTGGTTACAGATACGCAGTATTTT.